This is a list of T cell receptor beta chains from one sample in a study of T-cell memory formation after mild COVID-19. Each CDR3 protein gets one entry after TCRdb re-called the 5' RACE reads with MiXCR. The sample shows 500,000 to 550,000 distinct CDR3 sequences, 20% of them seen only once. Sequenced input: PBMCs or a T cell subset sorted from them (not recorded which). Source of these receptors: an adult woman who had mild COVID-19 (a few samples of this study predate the infection). Cell type and time point are not known. The CDR3 runs from the conserved cysteine through the conserved F or W.

TRBJ2-5 | TRBV29-1 | CSVLIRGNQETQYF
TRBJ1-1 | TRBV29-1 | CSVVVRGTEAFF
TRBJ2-7 | TRBV28 | CASSLSGAIEQYF
TRBJ2-3 | TRBV6-1 | CASSVARGATDTQYF
TRBJ2-7 | TRBV15 | CATSSQLGYYEQYF
TRBJ2-2 | TRBV11-2 | CASSLGGAIGELFF
TRBJ2-2 | TRBV7-9 | CASTTSRQGPGELFF
TRBJ2-7 | TRBV20-1 | CSARVTGLYEQYF
TRBJ1-1 | TRBV12-5 | CASGPKNRAEAFF
TRBJ2-6 | TRBV15 | CATSRDLLGGRPFSGANVLTF
TRBJ1-4 | TRBV18 | CASSPGQLNEKLFF
TRBJ1-2 | TRBV3-1 | CASSPTPGQENYGYTF
TRBJ2-3 | TRBV5-1 | CASSRGDRGSSTDTQYF
TRBJ2-3 | TRBV24-1 | CATSDPGPANSDTQYF
TRBJ2-1 | TRBV19 | CASSGTSGGPYNEQFF
TRBJ2-7 | TRBV7-6 | CASSFGDLASYEQYF
TRBJ2-5 | TRBV3-1 | CASSQGAVGETQYF
TRBJ1-1 | TRBV24-1 | CATSDSPGKPKAFF
TRBJ1-2 | TRBV7-9 | CASSLVSGAWGYTF
TRBJ2-5 | TRBV18 | CASSPPLGQGARKTQYF
TRBJ2-1 | TRBV4-1 | CASSRYGAYNEQFF
TRBJ2-2 | TRBV6-5 | CASSYSYLPAANTGELFF
TRBJ1-4 | TRBV5-1 | CASSFQGAPTNEKLFF
TRBJ2-7 | TRBV18 | CASSPKGETSGLTYEQYF
TRBJ1-2 | TRBV15 | CATSRDRANYGYTF
TRBJ1-1 | TRBV24-1 | CATRAGFDTEAFF
TRBJ1-1 | TRBV9 | CASSVVKGGPMNTEAFF
TRBJ2-7 | TRBV6-5 | CASSYDRDAYEQYF
TRBJ2-5 | TRBV6-5 | CASSYGGPGKTQYF
TRBJ1-1 | TRBV12-3/TRBV12-4 | CASSFSTGSAEAFF
TRBJ2-3 | TRBV7-8 | CASSLAGAVDTQYF
TRBJ2-3 | TRBV6-5 | CASSPGQGLAGVPDTQYF
TRBJ2-5 | TRBV7-9 | CASQGFRLDTPRETQYF
TRBJ2-1 | TRBV12-3/TRBV12-4 | CASSHRLAGNYNEQFF
TRBJ1-2 | TRBV30 | CAWSLGNIYGYTF
TRBJ1-3 | TRBV6-2/TRBV6-3 | CASSYLRDRARNTIYF
TRBJ1-2 | TRBV7-9 | CASSLMMRGNYGYTF
TRBJ2-1 | TRBV6-2/TRBV6-3 | CASSDGGEQFF
TRBJ1-2 | TRBV12-3/TRBV12-4 | CASSLYGDYGYTF